This T cell receptor (beta chain) was sequenced for a study of blood T cell repertoires in COVID-19. Study information: Some COVID-19 samples were acute and others convalescent; all came from the United States, Italy and Spain.

Those enrolled in Seattle joined during active infection and were followed longitudinally afterward. Study processing details: For nucleated cells, counts were estimated from reference gene primer amplification. Method: immunoSEQ multiplex PCR; TCRdb's copy keeps in-frame clones and lacks some. V and J calls and clone size come straight from that table; D and trimming were deduced from the DNA. Of 70,000 or so clones in the sample, 76% were seen once. V was cut by 3 bases and J by 7 bases, with 16 bases left in between. This CDR3 region has 14 residues. Germline CDR1 is MDHEN and CDR2 is SYDVKM. Specimen: peripheral blood. The source is a man in his sixties with COVID-19, enrolled during active disease. The V call is TRBV28, the J call TRBJ2-7; perhaps TRBD1 as D (6 bases). CDR3 sequence: CASSFSAGAGEQYF. CDR3 DNA: TGTGCCAGCAGTTTCTCCGCAGGGGCCGGGGAGCAGTACTTC.